The 11 T cell receptor beta chains reported below all come from one sample, sequenced in a study of HIV-infected children after antiretroviral therapy interruption. A 3' RACE protocol on RNA, with unique molecular identifiers, produced the TCR library. TCRdb used MiXCR to reprocess the 3' RACE reads, holding one entry per CDR3 protein. This table has about 89,000 distinct CDR3 sequences, roughly 6.7% appearing once. Treatment reported: PENTA 11 planned treatment interruption arm or continuous ART arm. Sequences were derived from CD45RA+ CD4+ T cells from PBMCs, pooled from several time points, sampled from a donor given antiretroviral therapy, either interrupted or continuous. Subset noted: naive CD4+ CD45RA+ CD45RO- T cells. Every receptor here comes from a pool of human donors with HIV.

This clonotype was found many times. The chain combines TRBV28 with TRBJ2-2; D gene unclear. CDR3 length equals 14 residues. Trimming shortened V by 5 bases and J by 2 bases, and 9 bases separated the two germline ends. Looked up from germline, CDR1 is MDHEN and CDR2 is SYDVKM. CDR3: CASSRGYNTGELFF. The CDR3 nucleotides are TGTGCCAGCAGTAGAGGATATAACACCGGGGAGCTGTTTTTT.

This clonotype has ten or more counts. The gene calls are TRBV19 and TRBJ1-5; no reliable D call. V shed 3 bases and J shed 9 bases, with 9 bases lying between them. Germline loops: CDR1 LNHDA, CDR2 SQIVND (reference sequence). This CDR3 is 12 amino acids long. The CDR3 spells CASSIHRGPQHF. CDR3 DNA: TGTGCCAGTAGTATTCATCGGGGGCCCCAGCATTTT.

The table lists this clonotype with many counts. The chain uses TRBV5-1 and TRBJ2-5, with D perhaps matching TRBD2 (5 bases). V lost 2 bases and J lost 5, with 16 bases in between. CDR1 is SGHRS, CDR2 YFSETQ, per germline. CDR3 size: 15 residues. The DNA for the CDR3 is TGCGCCAGCAGCTTCGGGTACGCGGGTCGGGAGACCCAGTACTTC. It encodes CASSFGYAGRETQYF.

This clonotype was recorded many times. This chain links TRBV5-1 with TRBJ2-2; 7 nucleotides align to TRBD2. With V trimmed by 5 bases and J by 0 bases, 4 bases remained unmatched. Germline CDR1 is SGHRS and CDR2 is YFSETQ. The CDR3 has 15 amino acids. In DNA form, the CDR3 reads TGCGCCAGCAGGAGCGGGGTCGCGAACACCGGGGAGCTGTTTTTT. Residues: CASRSGVANTGELFF.

In regard to this clonotype: At one end the junction does not follow the germline gene, possibly because of a read error. The V and J genes are TRBV5-1 and TRBJ1-6; D unclear. This CDR3 is built from 13 residues. Per germline, CDR1 SGHRS and CDR2 YFSETQ. The DNA for the CDR3 is TGTGCCAGCAGCTTGGACGGGAATTCACCCCTCCACTTT. Translating it yields CASSLDGNSPLHF.

The table lists this clonotype with many counts. The chain uses TRBV12-5 and TRBJ1-5, with D unclear. The CDR3 length is 15 residues. Germline V gives CDR1 LGHNT, CDR2 FRNRAP. V lost 5 bases and J lost 1, with 12 bases in between. For the CDR3, the DNA is TGTGCTAGTGGTGCAGCCTCGGACAGCAATCAGCCCCAGCATTTT. Translated, it gives CASGAASDSNQPQHF. The full variable domain, in which reference TRBV12-5 and TRBJ1-5 provide the parts outside the CDR3, is DARVTQTPRHKVTEMGQEVTMRCQPILGHNTVFWYRQTMMQGLELLAYFRNRAPLDDSGMPKDRFSAEMPDATLATLKIQPSEPRDSAVYFCASGAASDSNQPQHFGDGTRLSIL.

This chain joins TRBV5-6 and TRBJ2-6; D is undetermined. Germline V gene lookup returns CDR1 SGHDT and CDR2 YYEEEE. V was pared by 5 bases and J by 2 bases, with 8 bases between. This CDR3 has 14 residues. The CDR3 loop is CASSLGPGANVLTF. The CDR3 bases are TGTGCCAGCAGTCTTGGTCCTGGGGCCAACGTCCTGACTTTC.

The sample holds a few counts of this clonotype. CDR3 nucleotide sequence: TGTGCTAGTGGTTTGGTACCCGGGACAGGGGGCCTTTTAAGCAATCAGCCCCAGCATTTT. Its translation is CASGLVPGTGGLLSNQPQHF. The chain joins TRBV12-5 to TRBJ1-5; TRBD1 matches at 12 bases. This CDR3 is 20 amino acids long. Germline V gene data show CDR1 as LGHNT and CDR2 as FRNRAP. Trimming cost V 0 bases and J 1 base; bases outside gene matches: 10. The full variable domain, rest sourced from reference TRBV12-5 and TRBJ1-5, is DARVTQTPRHKVTEMGQEVTMRCQPILGHNTVFWYRQTMMQGLELLAYFRNRAPLDDSGMPKDRFSAEMPDATLATLKIQPSEPRDSAVYFCASGLVPGTGGLLSNQPQHFGDGTRLSIL.

This clonotype was detected many times. This sequence joins TRBV11-3 and TRBJ2-2; 8 bases are a match to TRBD2. The V and J ends lost 2 bases and 3 bases, in that order; junction bases with no gene match: 2. Germline-derived CDR1 and CDR2 are SGHNT and YENEEA. The length of the CDR3 is 15 residues. DNA for the CDR3: TGTGCCAGCAGCTTACTACTAGCGGACACCGGGGAGCTGTTTTTT. This sequence encodes CASSLLLADTGELFF.

This clonotype has ten or more counts. V and J are TRBV10-3 and TRBJ2-7; D is unresolved. Trimming took off 0 bases at V and 2 bases at J, with 11 bases between the two ends. Germline assignment: CDR1 ENHRY and CDR2 SYGVKD. The CDR3 covers 15 residues. DNA for the CDR3: TGTGCCATCAGTGAGTCAGGCTTTACCCCCTACGAGCAGTACTTC. The encoded protein is CAISESGFTPYEQYF.

This clonotype was seen a few times. V is TRBV20-1 and J is TRBJ1-3; D is ambiguous. The CDR3 has 12 residues. V was clipped by 5 bases and J by 10 bases, with 15 bases between them. Germline V gene data show CDR1 as DFQATT and CDR2 as SNEGSKA (reference sequence). CDR3 in DNA: TGCAGTGCTTCCCCGCTAGTGGGAACCATATATTTT. Its translation is CSASPLVGTIYF.